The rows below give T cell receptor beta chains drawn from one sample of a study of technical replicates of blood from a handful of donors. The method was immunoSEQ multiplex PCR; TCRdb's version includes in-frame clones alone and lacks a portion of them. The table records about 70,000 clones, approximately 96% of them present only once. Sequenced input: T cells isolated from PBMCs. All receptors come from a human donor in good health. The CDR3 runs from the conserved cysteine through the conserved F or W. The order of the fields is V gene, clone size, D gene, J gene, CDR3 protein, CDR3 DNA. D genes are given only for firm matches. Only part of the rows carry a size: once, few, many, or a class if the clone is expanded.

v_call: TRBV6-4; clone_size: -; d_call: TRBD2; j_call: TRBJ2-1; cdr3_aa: CASSELAGGLIQFF; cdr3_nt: TGTGCCAGCAGTGAACTAGCGGGAGGGCTAATTCAGTTCTTC
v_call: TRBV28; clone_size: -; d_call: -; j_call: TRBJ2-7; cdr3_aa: CASSLGSSYEQYF; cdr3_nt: TGTGCCAGCAGTTTAGGCAGCTCCTACGAGCAGTACTTC
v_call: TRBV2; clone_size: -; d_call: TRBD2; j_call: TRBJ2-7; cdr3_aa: CASSRLAGGGSYEQYF; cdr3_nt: TGTGCCAGCAGTCGATTAGCGGGAGGGGGCTCCTACGAGCAGTACTTC
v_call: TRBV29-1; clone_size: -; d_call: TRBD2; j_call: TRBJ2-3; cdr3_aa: CSVPLAGGRTDTQYF; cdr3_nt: TGCAGCGTTCCCTTGGCGGGGGGCCGCACAGATACGCAGTATTTT
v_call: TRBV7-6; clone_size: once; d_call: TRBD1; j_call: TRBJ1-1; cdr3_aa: CASSLQGGARLNTEAFF; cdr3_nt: TGTGCCAGCAGCCTACAGGGGGGGGCGAGATTGAACACTGAAGCTTTCTTT
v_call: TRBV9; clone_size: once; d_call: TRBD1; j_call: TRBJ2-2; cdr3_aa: CASSVSIIPGQGQSGELFF; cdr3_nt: TGTGCCAGCAGCGTTTCGATTATACCGGGACAGGGGCAATCCGGGGAGCTGTTTTTT
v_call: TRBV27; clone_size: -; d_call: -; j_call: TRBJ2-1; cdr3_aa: CASSFPGSPSSYNEQFF; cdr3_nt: TGTGCCAGCAGTTTCCCCGGGTCCCCGAGCTCCTACAATGAGCAGTTCTTC
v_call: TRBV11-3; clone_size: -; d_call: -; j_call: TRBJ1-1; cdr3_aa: CASSRGGPSDTEAFF; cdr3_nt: TGTGCCAGCAGCCGGGGGGGGCCGTCCGACACTGAAGCTTTCTTT
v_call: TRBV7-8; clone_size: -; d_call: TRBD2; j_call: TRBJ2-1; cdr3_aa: CASSATSGRDNEQFF; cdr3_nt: TGTGCCAGCAGCGCTACTAGCGGGAGGGACAATGAGCAGTTCTTC
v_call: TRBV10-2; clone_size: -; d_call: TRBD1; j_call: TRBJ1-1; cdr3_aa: CASMRQGNTEAFF; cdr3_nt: TGCGCCAGCATGAGACAGGGGAACACTGAAGCTTTCTTT
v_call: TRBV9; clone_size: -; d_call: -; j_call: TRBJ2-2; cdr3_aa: CATSGGGAVTGELFF; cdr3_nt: TGTGCCACTTCCGGCGGAGGGGCCGTCACCGGGGAGCTGTTTTTT
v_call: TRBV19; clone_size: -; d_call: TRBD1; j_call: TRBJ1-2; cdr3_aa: CASSPGQGRDYGYTF; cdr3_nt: TGTGCCAGTAGCCCAGGACAGGGGAGGGACTATGGCTACACCTTC
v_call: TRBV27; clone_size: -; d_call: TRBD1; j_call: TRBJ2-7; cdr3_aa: CASSPGTGPEQYF; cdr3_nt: TGTGCCAGCAGTCCGGGGACAGGGCCCGAGCAGTACTTC
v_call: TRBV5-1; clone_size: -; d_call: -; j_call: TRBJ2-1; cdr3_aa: CASTASVPAQYNEQFF; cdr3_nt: TGCGCCAGCACCGCTAGCGTCCCCGCCCAATACAATGAGCAGTTCTTC
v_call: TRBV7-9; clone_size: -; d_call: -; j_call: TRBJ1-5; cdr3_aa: CASSLPSQPQHF; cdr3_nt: TGTGCCAGCAGCCTTCCGTCCCAGCCCCAGCATTTT
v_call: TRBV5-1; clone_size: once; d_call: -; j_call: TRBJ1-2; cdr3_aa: CASSLEWGLGGYTF; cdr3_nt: TGCGCCAGCAGCTTGGAGTGGGGACTGGGGGGCTACACCTTC
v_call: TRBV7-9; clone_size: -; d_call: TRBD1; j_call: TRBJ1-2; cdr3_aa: CASSFRGQGGSGYTF; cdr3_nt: TGTGCCAGCAGCTTTAGAGGACAGGGCGGGAGCGGCTACACCTTC
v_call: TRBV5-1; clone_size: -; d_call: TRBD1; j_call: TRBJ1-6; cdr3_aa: CASSLSLTGFNSPLHF; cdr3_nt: TGCGCCAGCAGCCTTTCCCTGACAGGGTTTAATTCACCCCTCCACTTT
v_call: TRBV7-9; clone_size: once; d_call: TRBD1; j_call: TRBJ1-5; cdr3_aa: CASSPQPVDRGRKRFDQHF; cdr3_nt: TGTGCCAGCAGCCCCCAGCCGGTCGACAGGGGGCGGAAAAGGTTCGACCAGCATTTT
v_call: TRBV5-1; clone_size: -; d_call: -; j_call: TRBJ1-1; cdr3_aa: CASSWGPVGTEAFF; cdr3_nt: TGCGCCAGCAGCTGGGGGCCAGTGGGCACTGAAGCTTTCTTT
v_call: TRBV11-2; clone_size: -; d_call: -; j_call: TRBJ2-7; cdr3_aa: CASSLKEQYF; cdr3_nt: TGTGCCAGCAGCCTTAAAGAGCAGTACTTC
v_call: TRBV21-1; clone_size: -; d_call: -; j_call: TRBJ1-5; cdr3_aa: CASSFKEVSNQPQHF; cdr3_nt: TGTGCCAGCAGCTTCAAGGAGGTTAGCAATCAGCCCCAGCATTTT
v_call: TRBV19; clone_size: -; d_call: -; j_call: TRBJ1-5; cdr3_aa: CASSIGAGQPQHF; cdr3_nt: TGTGCCAGTAGTATAGGTGCGGGGCAGCCCCAGCATTTT
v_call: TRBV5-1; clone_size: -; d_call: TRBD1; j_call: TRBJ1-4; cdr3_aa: CASSSIYLPGQYATNEKLFF; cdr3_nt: TGCGCCAGCAGCTCGATATATCTACCGGGACAGTATGCAACTAATGAAAAACTGTTTTTT
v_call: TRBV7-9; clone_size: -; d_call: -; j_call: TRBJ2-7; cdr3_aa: CASGGPVLSNYEQYF; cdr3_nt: TGTGCCAGCGGAGGGCCAGTCCTATCCAACTACGAGCAGTACTTC
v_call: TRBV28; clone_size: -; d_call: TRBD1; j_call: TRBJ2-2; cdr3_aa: CASRTGGPRVGELFF; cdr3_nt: TGTGCCAGCAGGACAGGGGGCCCTAGGGTCGGGGAGCTGTTTTTT
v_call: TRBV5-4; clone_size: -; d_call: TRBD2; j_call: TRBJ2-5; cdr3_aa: CASSFRGGGEETQYF; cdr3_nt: TGTGCCAGCAGCTTCCGTGGCGGGGGGGAAGAGACCCAGTACTTC
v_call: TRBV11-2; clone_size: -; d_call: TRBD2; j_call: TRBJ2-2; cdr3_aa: CASSFTGTRVSGELFF; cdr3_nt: TGTGCCAGCAGCTTTACCGGGACTAGAGTTTCCGGGGAGCTGTTTTTT
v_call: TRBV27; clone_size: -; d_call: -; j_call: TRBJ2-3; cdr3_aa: CASSLKASRGTQYF; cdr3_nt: TGTGCCAGCAGTTTAAAGGCTAGCCGTGGGACGCAGTATTTT
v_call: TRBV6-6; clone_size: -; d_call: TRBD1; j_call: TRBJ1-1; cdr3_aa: CASSLDRVLMNTEAFF; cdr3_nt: TGTGCCAGCAGTCTCGACAGGGTGCTAATGAACACTGAAGCTTTCTTT
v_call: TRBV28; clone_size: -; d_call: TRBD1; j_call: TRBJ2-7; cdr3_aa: CASSRGQGPYEQYF; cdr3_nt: TGTGCCAGCAGTAGGGGACAGGGGCCCTACGAGCAGTACTTC
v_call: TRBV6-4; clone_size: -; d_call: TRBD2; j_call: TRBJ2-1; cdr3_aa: CASSGSGSSYNEQFF; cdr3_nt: TGTGCCAGCAGTGGTAGCGGGAGCTCCTACAATGAGCAGTTCTTC
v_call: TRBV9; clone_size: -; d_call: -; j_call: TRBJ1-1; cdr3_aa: CASTVGPIPGIEAFF; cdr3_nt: TGTGCCAGCACCGTTGGACCAATTCCGGGGATTGAAGCTTTCTTT
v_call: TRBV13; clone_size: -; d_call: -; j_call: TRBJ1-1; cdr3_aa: CASSLQGSGNTEAFF; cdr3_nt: TGTGCCAGCAGCCTTCAGGGGTCCGGGAACACTGAAGCTTTCTTT
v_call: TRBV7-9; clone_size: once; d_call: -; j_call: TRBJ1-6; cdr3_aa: CASSFHRDPIYNSPLHF; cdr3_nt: TGTGCCAGCAGCTTCCACAGGGACCCTATCTATAATTCACCCCTCCACTTT
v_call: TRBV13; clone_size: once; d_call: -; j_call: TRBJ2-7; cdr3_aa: CASSLGPGDPSYEQYF; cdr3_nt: TGTGCCAGCAGCTTAGGTCCGGGGGATCCGTCCTACGAGCAGTACTTC
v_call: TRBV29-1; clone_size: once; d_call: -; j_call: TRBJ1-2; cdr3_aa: CSVSYSAANYGYTF; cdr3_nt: TGCAGCGTTTCCTACAGTGCAGCTAACTATGGCTACACCTTC
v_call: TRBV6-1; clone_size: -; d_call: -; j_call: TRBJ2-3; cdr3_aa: CASSVHGGTRGNLDTQYF; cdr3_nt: TGTGCCAGCAGTGTCCATGGAGGGACCCGAGGTAATTTAGATACGCAGTATTTT
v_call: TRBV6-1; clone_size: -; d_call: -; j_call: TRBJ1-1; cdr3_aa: CASSQQGNTEAFF; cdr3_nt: TGTGCCAGCAGCCAACAGGGGAACACTGAAGCTTTCTTT
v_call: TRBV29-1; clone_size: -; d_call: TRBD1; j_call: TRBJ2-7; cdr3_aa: CSVESPVVSGGRRFYEQYF; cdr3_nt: TGCAGCGTCGAGTCGCCCGTCGTTTCAGGGGGCCGGCGGTTCTACGAGCAGTACTTC
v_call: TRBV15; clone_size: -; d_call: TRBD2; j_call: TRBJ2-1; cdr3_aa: CATSGPTSGGPLSSYNEQFF; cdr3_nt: TGTGCCACCAGCGGTCCGACTAGCGGGGGGCCCCTCAGCTCCTACAATGAGCAGTTCTTC
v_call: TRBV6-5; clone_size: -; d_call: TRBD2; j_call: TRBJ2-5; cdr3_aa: CASSLGLAEETQYF; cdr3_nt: TGTGCCAGCAGTTTGGGACTAGCGGAAGAGACCCAGTACTTC
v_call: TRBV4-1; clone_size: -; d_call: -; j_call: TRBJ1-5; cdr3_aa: CASSSTGLDQPQHF; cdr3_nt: TGCGCCAGCAGCTCCACAGGTTTGGATCAGCCCCAGCATTTT
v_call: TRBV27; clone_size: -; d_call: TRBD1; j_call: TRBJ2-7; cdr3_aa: CASRDSAYEQYF; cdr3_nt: TGTGCCAGCCGGGACAGCGCCTACGAGCAGTACTTC
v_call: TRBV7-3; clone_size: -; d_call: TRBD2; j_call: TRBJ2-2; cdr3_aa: CASSFGSGGTDGELFF; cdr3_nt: TGTGCCAGCAGCTTTGGTAGCGGGGGGACGGACGGGGAGCTGTTTTTT
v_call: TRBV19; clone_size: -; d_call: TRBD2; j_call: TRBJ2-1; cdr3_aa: CASSISSGRYNEQFF; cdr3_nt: TGTGCCAGTAGTATATCTAGCGGGAGGTACAATGAGCAGTTCTTC
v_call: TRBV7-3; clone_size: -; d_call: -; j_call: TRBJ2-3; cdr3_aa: CASSLADRTTDTQYF; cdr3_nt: TGTGCCAGCAGCTTGGCCGACAGGACCACAGATACGCAGTATTTT
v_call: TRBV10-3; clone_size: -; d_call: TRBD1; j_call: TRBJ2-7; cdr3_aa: CAISGPGTGTYEQYF; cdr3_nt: TGTGCCATCAGTGGCCCCGGGACAGGGACCTACGAGCAGTACTTC
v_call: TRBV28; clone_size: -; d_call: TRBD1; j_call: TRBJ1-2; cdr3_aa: CASMGDRDYGYTF; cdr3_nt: TGTGCCAGCATGGGGGACAGGGACTATGGCTACACCTTC
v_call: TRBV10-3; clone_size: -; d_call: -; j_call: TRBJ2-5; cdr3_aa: CAISESTPTEIQGETQYF; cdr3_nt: TGTGCCATCAGTGAGTCTACCCCGACCGAAATTCAGGGTGAGACCCAGTACTTC
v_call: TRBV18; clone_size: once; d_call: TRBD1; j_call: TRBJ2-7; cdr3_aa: CASSLPRDRVSYEQYF; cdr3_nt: TGTGCCAGCTCACTACCCCGGGACAGGGTCTCCTACGAGCAGTACTTC
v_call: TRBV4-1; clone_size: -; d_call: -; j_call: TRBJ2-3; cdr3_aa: CASSQRAGSSTDTQYF; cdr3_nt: TGCGCCAGCAGCCAAAGGGCGGGGTCCAGCACAGATACGCAGTATTTT